A selection of T cell receptor beta chains follows, all from one sample in a study of tumor-infiltrating lymphocytes in oesophageal squamous cell carcinoma. TCRdb fed the PCR reads into MiXCR, producing one record per CDR3 protein. The sample contains approximately 7,800 distinct CDR3 sequences, approximately 15% of which appear only once. Sequenced sample: blood. These receptors came from a male donor with esophageal squamous cell carcinoma. Both conserved end residues are part of each CDR3. The D gene is left open where the match is weak. Expanded clones are given a class, and other clones once, few, many or no size at all.

v_gene	abundance	j_gene	d_gene	CDR3aa	CDR3nt
TRBV19	-	TRBJ1-5	-	CASSIEFGPNQPQHF	TGTGCCAGTAGTATAGAGTTCGGTCCCAATCAGCCCCAGCATTTT
TRBV11-2	many	TRBJ1-6	-	CASSPGHRSSYNSPLHF	TGTGCCAGCAGTCCGGGACATAGGAGCTCCTATAATTCACCCCTCCACTTT
TRBV7-6	many	TRBJ1-2	-	CASSSRGLYTF	TGTGCCAGCAGCTCCAGGGGCCTCTACACCTTC
TRBV7-2	-	TRBJ2-5	-	CASSLRWGQETQYF	TGTGCCAGCAGCTTAAGGTGGGGCCAAGAGACCCAGTACTTC
TRBV19	-	TRBJ2-7	-	CASSMVRGDEQYF	TGTGCCAGTAGTATGGTCAGGGGCGACGAGCAGTACTTC
TRBV7-3	medium-sized	TRBJ1-2	-	CASSPGDHYGYTF	TGTGCCAGCAGCCCCGGCGACCACTATGGCTACACCTTC
TRBV4-1	few	TRBJ2-4	TRBD1	CASSQAGTGTDIQYF	TGCGCCAGCAGCCAAGCCGGGACAGGGACGGACATTCAGTACTTC
TRBV6-1	many	TRBJ1-1	-	CASSHGGNTEAFF	TGTGCCAGCAGTCACGGAGGGAACACTGAAGCTTTCTTT
TRBV6-1	many	TRBJ2-7	-	CASSSPVLSSYEQYF	TGTGCCAGCAGTTCACCGGTCCTAAGCTCCTACGAGCAGTACTTC
TRBV5-4	-	TRBJ2-7	TRBD1	CASSPPGTGGFLSPLHF	TGTGCCAGCAGCCCTCCGGGGACAGGGGGATTTCTTTCACCCCTCCACTTC
TRBV12-3/TRBV12-4	large	TRBJ2-1	-	CASNEGGDYNEQFF	TGTGCCAGCAATGAGGGGGGGGATTACAATGAGCAGTTCTTC
TRBV7-2	medium-sized	TRBJ2-3	-	CASSLVKGPDTQYF	TGTGCCAGCAGTCTGGTGAAGGGCCCAGATACGCAGTATTTT
TRBV4-2	many	TRBJ2-3	TRBD2	CASSHVGLAGGDTQYF	TGTGCCAGCAGCCACGTGGGACTAGCGGGGGGGGATACGCAGTATTTT
TRBV20-1	-	TRBJ1-2	-	CSASAFGSGYGYTF	TGCAGTGCTAGTGCGTTCGGCTCTGGGTATGGCTACACCTTC
TRBV9	-	TRBJ2-7	-	CASSVVDGMGEQYF	TGTGCCAGCAGCGTAGTCGACGGTATGGGCGAGCAGTACTTC
TRBV19	-	TRBJ1-5	-	CASSKTGTGGSNQPQHF	TGTGCCAGTAGTAAGACAGGTACTGGGGGTTCAAATCAGCCCCAGCATTTT
TRBV10-3	many	TRBJ2-1	-	CAIRQGYEQFF	TGTGCCATCAGGCAGGGGTACGAGCAGTTCTTC
TRBV5-6	few	TRBJ1-6	-	CASSLKVGSPLHF	TGTGCCAGCAGCTTGAAAGTTGGATCACCCCTCCACTTT
TRBV19	few	TRBJ1-4	-	CASSIGATNEKLFF	TGTGCCAGTAGTATAGGGGCAACTAATGAAAAACTGTTTTTT
TRBV7-3	-	TRBJ2-5	-	CASSPGDHF	TGTGCCAGCAGCCCCGGCGACCACTTC
TRBV18	few	TRBJ1-4	-	CASSQSQETIEKLFF	TGTGCCAGCTCACAATCACAGGAGACAATAGAAAAACTGTTTTTT
TRBV10-3	-	TRBJ2-7	-	CAISEAGQNTGELYF	TGTGCCATCAGTGAGGCAGGGCAGAACACCGGGGAGCTGTACTTC
TRBV7-6	-	TRBJ2-4	TRBD1	CASSYRGLDSGELYF	TGTGCCAGCAGCTACAGGGGGCTTGACTCCGGGGAGCTGTACTTC
TRBV6-1	many	TRBJ2-7	-	CASSSSLDSSYEQYF	TGTGCCAGCAGTTCCTCCCTAGACAGCTCCTACGAGCAGTACTTC
TRBV7-6	-	TRBJ1-1	-	CASSLRGGDAEAFF	TGTGCCAGCAGCTTACGGGGTGGTGACGCTGAAGCGTTCTTT
TRBV7-8	medium-sized	TRBJ1-1	TRBD1	CASSWGDRVTTEAFF	TGTGCCAGCAGCTGGGGGGACAGGGTTACCACTGAAGCTTTCTTT
TRBV10-2	few	TRBJ1-3	-	CASSSRGQAGNTIYF	TGCGCCAGCAGTTCCCGGGGGCAAGCGGGAAACACCATATATTTT
TRBV6-6	many	TRBJ1-1	TRBD1	CASSYSERTGTNTEAFF	TGTGCCAGCAGTTACTCAGAGCGGACAGGCACCAACACTGAAGCTTTCTTT
TRBV6-1	medium-sized	TRBJ2-5	TRBD1	CASSEGPGQGRETQYF	TGTGCCAGCAGTGAAGGACCAGGACAGGGGCGAGAGACCCAGTACTTC
TRBV15	few	TRBJ1-1	-	CATSRDPASHEAFF	TGTGCCACCAGCAGAGACCCCGCTAGCCATGAAGCTTTCTTT
TRBV19	many	TRBJ2-3	-	CASSIGQASTDTQYF	TGTGCCAGTAGTATCGGGCAGGCTAGCACAGATACGCAGTATTTT
TRBV9	few	TRBJ2-5	-	CASSPGGQQETQYF	TGTGCCAGCAGCCCCGGGGGACAGCAAGAGACCCAGTACTTC
TRBV4-2	-	TRBJ2-7	TRBD1	CASSPQGQILYEQYF	TGTGCCAGCAGCCCCCAGGGACAGATCCTTTACGAGCAGTACTTC
TRBV6-6	many	TRBJ1-5	-	CASSYSGSGDQPQHF	TGTGCCAGCAGTTACTCCGGGTCCGGAGATCAGCCCCAGCATTTT
TRBV6-2/TRBV6-3	medium-sized	TRBJ1-6	TRBD1	CASSYTGDLYSPLHF	TGTGCCAGCAGTTACACAGGGGATCTTTATTCACCCCTCCACTTT
TRBV3-1	-	TRBJ1-6	-	CASSQPQATATYNSPLHF	TGTGCCAGCAGCCAACCGCAGGCGACGGCCACTTATAATTCACCCCTCCACTTT
TRBV6-2/TRBV6-3	medium-sized	TRBJ2-5	-	CASSYSRDAQETQYF	TGTGCCAGCAGTTATAGCAGGGACGCACAAGAGACCCAGTACTTC
TRBV9	-	TRBJ2-1	-	CASSPKGRTQFSNEQFF	TGTGCCAGCAGCCCCAAAGGGAGGACGCAGTTCTCGAACGAGCAGTTCTTC
TRBV6-1	many	TRBJ2-7	TRBD1	CASRSPGQGSNEQYF	TGTGCCAGCAGGTCCCCGGGACAGGGTTCGAACGAGCAGTACTTC
TRBV7-2	medium-sized	TRBJ1-5	TRBD1	CASSLEGRGINQPQHF	TGTGCCAGCAGCTTAGAGGGCAGGGGGATCAATCAGCCCCAGCATTTT
TRBV12-3/TRBV12-4	many	TRBJ2-5	-	CASSPPTGYNEQYF	TGTGCCAGCAGTCCGCCGACGGGGTACAATGAGCAGTACTTC
TRBV3-1	-	TRBJ1-6	-	CASSPGYRLNSPLHF	TGTGCCAGCAGCCCCGGCTACAGACTGAATTCACCCCTCCACTTT
TRBV7-9	many	TRBJ2-3	-	CASSKDSVIDTQYF	TGTGCCAGCAGCAAGGACTCTGTAATAGATACGCAGTATTTT
TRBV4-1	many	TRBJ2-7	-	CASSQEVASSYEQYF	TGCGCCAGCAGCCAAGAGGTGGCCAGCTCCTACGAGCAGTACTTC
TRBV12-3/TRBV12-4	many	TRBJ1-2	-	CASSFLGGAIGYTF	TGTGCCAGCAGTTTCCTTGGGGGGGCGATTGGCTACACCTTC
TRBV6-1	many	TRBJ1-1	-	CASRSPSGTEAFF	TGTGCCAGCAGATCCCCGTCTGGCACTGAAGCTTTCTTT
TRBV28	many	TRBJ1-2	-	CASGQFYGYTF	TGTGCCAGCGGACAGTTCTATGGCTACACCTTC
TRBV12-5	many	TRBJ2-7	TRBD1	CASGFSGQASYEQYF	TGTGCTAGTGGTTTCTCGGGACAGGCCTCCTACGAGCAGTACTTC
TRBV11-3	-	TRBJ2-1	-	CASSPGVGWASEQFF	TGTGCCAGCAGCCCAGGCGTCGGATGGGCTTCCGAGCAGTTCTTC
TRBV12-3/TRBV12-4	medium-sized	TRBJ2-3	-	CASSLRQRGDTQYF	TGTGCCAGCAGTCTCCGACAGCGTGGGGATACGCAGTATTTT
TRBV24-1	many	TRBJ1-2	-	CATGWGNGYTF	TGTGCCACCGGGTGGGGGAATGGCTACACCTTC
TRBV19	few	TRBJ2-7	-	CASSIENSQTIYEQYF	TGTGCCAGTAGTATAGAAAACAGCCAAACTATTTACGAGCAGTACTTC
TRBV19	-	TRBJ1-5	TRBD1	CASSPGQGSNQPQHF	TGTGCCAGTAGTCCGGGACAGGGGAGCAATCAGCCCCAGCATTTT
TRBV5-1	many	TRBJ2-1	TRBD1	CASSNDRVIGDDQFF	TGCGCCAGCAGCAATGACAGGGTCATTGGCGATGATCAGTTCTTC
TRBV12-3/TRBV12-4	medium-sized	TRBJ2-1	-	CASTPGGQQNNEQFF	TGTGCCAGCACCCCTGGGGGGCAGCAAAACAATGAGCAGTTCTTC
TRBV6-1	-	TRBJ2-1	-	CASSVGSYEQFF	TGTGCCAGCAGTGTGGGTAGCTACGAGCAGTTCTTC
TRBV9	few	TRBJ2-1	-	CASSVDVHNEQFF	TGTGCCAGCAGCGTAGATGTCCACAATGAGCAGTTCTTC
TRBV7-9	many	TRBJ2-1	TRBD1	CASSLVLRTGLTYEQFF	TGTGCCAGCAGCTTGGTACTAAGGACAGGGCTAACCTACGAGCAGTTCTTC